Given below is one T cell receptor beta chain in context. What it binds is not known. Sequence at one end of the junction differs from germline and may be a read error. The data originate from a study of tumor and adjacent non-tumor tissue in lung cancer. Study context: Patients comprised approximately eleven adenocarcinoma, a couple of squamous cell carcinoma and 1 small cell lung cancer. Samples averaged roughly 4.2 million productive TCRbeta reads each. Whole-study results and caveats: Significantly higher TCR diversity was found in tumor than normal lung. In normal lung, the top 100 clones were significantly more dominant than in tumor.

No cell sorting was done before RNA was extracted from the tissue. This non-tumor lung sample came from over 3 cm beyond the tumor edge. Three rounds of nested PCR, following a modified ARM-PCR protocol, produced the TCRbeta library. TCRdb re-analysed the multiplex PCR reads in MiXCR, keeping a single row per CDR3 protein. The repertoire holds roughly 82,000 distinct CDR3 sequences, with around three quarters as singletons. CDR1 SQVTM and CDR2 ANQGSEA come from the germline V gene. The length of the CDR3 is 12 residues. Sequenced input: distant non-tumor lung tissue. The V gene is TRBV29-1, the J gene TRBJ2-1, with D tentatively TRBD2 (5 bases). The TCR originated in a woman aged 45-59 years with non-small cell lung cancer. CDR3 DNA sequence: TGCAGCGGGGTAGATGATCGGACTGAGCACTTCTTC. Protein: CSGVDDRTEHFF.